Included here is one T cell receptor beta chain sequence, with context. Its target is not known. These data originate in a study of CXCR3-negative and CXCR3-positive naive CD8 T cells. Study-level points and caveats: Whereas memory cells differed, naive CXCR3-negative and CXCR3-positive cells shared similar TRBV-TRBJ usage. Against CXCR3-negative naive cells, CXCR3-positive naive cells showed more hydrophobic TRB CDR3s. Partial loss of CXCR3 expression followed cryopreservation; most assays used fresh PBMCs. Naive subsets showed comparable surface CD5, and TCR interaction strength was also inferred from TRB CDR3 physicochemistry.

Sorts that each held more than 250,000 cells were run in triplicate for every CD8+ T cell subset. The study made its TRB cDNA libraries by 5' RACE, adding UMI labels. TCRdb re-called the 5' RACE reads, yielding one record per CDR3 amino acid sequence without DNA. The table for this sample gives some 150,000 distinct CDR3 sequences. This CDR3 comprises 18 residues. The V and J genes are TRBV5-7 and TRBJ1-5; no DNA is available, so the TRBD1 call from TCRdb remains unchecked. TRBV5-7 is placed among ORFs of uncertain function. The receptor was isolated from a human donor in good health. Some clones in this sample may be carry-over from other donors' samples. The sample taken for sequencing was naive CXCR3+ CD8+ T cells from blood. The subset: CD45RO-CCR7+CD27+CD95- naive CD8+ T cells expressing CXCR3 (TNR3+). CDR3 loop: CASSAGAGISAGNQPQHF.